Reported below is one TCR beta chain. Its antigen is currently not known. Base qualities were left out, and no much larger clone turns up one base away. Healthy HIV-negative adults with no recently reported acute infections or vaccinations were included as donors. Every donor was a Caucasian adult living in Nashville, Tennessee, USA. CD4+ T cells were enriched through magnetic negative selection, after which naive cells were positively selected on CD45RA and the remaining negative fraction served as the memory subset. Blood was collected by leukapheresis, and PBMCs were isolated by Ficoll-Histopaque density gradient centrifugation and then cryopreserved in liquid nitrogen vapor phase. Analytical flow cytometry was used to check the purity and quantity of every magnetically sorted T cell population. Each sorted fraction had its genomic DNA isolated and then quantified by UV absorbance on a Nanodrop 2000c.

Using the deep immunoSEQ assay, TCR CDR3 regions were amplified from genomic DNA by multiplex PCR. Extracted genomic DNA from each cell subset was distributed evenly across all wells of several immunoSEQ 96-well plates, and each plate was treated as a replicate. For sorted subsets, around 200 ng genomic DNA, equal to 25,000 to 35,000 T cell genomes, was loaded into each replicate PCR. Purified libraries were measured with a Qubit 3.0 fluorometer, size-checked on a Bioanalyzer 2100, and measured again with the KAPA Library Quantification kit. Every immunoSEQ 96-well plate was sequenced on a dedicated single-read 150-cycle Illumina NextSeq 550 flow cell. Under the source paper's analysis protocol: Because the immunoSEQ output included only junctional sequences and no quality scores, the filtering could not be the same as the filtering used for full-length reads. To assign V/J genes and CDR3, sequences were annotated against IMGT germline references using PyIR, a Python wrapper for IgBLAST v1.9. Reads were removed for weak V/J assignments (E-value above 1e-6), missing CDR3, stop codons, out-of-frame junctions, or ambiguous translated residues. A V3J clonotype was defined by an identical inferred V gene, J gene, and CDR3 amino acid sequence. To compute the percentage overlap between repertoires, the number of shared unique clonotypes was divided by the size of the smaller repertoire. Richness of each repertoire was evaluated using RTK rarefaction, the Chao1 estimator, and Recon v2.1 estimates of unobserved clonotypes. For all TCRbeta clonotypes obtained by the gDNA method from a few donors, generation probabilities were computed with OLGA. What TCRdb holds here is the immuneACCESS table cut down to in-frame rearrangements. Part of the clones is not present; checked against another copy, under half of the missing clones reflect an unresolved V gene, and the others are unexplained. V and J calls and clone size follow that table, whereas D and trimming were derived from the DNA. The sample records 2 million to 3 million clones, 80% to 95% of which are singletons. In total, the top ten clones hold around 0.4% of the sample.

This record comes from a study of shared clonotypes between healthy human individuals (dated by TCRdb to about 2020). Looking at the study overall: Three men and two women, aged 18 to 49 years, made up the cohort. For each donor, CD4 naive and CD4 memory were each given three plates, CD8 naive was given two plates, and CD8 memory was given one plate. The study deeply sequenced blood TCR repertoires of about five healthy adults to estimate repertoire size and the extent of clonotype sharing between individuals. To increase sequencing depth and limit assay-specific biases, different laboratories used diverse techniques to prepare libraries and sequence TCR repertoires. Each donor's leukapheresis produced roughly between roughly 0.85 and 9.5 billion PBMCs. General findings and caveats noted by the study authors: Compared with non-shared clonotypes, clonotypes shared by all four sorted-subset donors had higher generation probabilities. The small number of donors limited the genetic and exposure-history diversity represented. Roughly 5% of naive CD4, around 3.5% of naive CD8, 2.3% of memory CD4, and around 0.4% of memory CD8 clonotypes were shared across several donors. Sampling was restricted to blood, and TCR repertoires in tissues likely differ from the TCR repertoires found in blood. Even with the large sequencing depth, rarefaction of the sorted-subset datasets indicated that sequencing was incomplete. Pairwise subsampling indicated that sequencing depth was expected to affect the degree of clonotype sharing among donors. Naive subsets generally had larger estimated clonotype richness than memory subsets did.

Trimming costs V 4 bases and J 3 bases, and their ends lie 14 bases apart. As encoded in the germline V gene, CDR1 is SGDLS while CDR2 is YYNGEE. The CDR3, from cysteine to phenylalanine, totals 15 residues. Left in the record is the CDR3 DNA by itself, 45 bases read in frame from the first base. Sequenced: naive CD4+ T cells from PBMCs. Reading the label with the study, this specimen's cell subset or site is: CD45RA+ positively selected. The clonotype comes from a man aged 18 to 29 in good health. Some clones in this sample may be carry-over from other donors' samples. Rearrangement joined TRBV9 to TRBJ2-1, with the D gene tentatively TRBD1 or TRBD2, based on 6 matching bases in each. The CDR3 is CASSPRGLYYNEQFF. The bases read TGTGCCAGCAGCCCCCGGGGGCTATACTACAATGAGCAGTTCTTC. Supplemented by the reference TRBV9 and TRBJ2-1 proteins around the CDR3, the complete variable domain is DSGVTQTPKHLITATGQRVTLRCSPRSGDLSVYWYQQSLDQGLQFLIQYYNGEERAKGNILERFSAQQFPDLHSELNLSSLELGDSALYFCASSPRGLYYNEQFFGPGTRLTVL.